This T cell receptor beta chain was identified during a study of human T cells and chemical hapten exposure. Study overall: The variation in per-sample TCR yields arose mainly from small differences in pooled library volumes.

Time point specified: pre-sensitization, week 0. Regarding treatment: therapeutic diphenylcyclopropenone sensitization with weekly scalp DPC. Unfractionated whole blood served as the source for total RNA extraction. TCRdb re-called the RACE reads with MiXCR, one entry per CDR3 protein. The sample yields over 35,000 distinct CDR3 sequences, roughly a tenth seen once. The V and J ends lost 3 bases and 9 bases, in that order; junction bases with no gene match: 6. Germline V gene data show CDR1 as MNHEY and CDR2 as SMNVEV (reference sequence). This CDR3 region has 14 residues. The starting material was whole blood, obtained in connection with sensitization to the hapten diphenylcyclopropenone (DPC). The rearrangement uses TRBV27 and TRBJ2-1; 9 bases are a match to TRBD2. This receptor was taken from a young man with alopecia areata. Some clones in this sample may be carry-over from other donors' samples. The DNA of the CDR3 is TGTGCCAGCAGTTTGGGCGGGGGGGCCTTTGAGCAGTTCTTC. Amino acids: CASSLGGGAFEQFF.